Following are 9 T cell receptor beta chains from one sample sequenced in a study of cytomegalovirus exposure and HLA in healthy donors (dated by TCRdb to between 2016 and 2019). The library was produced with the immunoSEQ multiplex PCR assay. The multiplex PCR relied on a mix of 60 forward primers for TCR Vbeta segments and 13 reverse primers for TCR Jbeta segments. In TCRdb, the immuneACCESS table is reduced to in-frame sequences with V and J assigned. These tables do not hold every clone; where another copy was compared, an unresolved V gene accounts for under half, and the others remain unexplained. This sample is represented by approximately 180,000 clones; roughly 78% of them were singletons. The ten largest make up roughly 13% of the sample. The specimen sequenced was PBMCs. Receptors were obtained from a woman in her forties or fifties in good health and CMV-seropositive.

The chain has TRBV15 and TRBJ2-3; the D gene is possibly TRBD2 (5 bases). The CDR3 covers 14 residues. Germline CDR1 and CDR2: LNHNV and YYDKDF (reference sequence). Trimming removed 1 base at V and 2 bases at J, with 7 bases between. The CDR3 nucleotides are TGTGCCACCAGCAGAGGAGGGAACACAGATACGCAGTATTTT. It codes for CATSRGGNTDTQYF.

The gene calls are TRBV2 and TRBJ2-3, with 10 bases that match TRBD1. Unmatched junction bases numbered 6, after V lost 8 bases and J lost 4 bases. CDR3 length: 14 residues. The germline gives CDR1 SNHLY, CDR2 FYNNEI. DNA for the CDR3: TGTGCCAGCCTCCGGGACAGGGGCCCAGATACGCAGTATTTT. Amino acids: CASLRDRGPDTQYF.

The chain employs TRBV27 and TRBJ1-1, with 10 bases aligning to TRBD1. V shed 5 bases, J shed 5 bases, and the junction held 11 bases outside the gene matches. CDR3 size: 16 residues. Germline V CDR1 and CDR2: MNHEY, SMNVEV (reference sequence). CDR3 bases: TGTGCCAGCAGTCCCTGGGACGACAGGGGGCGGACTGAAGCTTTCTTT. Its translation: CASSPWDDRGRTEAFF.

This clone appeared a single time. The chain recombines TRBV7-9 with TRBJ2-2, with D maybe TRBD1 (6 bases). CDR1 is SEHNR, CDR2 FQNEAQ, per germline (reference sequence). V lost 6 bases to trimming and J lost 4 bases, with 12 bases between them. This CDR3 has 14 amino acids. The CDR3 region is CASRMGAGTGELFF. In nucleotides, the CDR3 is TGTGCCAGCAGAATGGGGGCTGGCACCGGGGAGCTGTTTTTT.

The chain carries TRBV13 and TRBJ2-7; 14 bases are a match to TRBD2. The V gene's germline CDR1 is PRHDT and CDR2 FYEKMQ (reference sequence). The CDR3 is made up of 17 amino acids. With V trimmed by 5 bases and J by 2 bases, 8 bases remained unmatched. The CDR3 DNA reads TGTGCCAGCAGCCCCGGGACTAGCGGGGGACCCACCTACGAGCAGTACTTC. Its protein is CASSPGTSGGPTYEQYF.

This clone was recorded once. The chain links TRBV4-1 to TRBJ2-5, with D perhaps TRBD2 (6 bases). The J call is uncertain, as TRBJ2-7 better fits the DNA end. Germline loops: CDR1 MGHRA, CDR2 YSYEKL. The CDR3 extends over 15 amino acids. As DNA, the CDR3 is TGCGCCAGCAGCCAAGATCGGGGGACTGTCTACGAGCAGTACTTC. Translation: CASSQDRGTVYEQYF.

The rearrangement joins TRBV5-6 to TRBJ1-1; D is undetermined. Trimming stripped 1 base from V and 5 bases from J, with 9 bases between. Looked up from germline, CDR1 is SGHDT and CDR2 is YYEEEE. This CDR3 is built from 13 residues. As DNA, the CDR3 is TGTGCCAGCAGCTTGAAGGGCGGGACTGAAGCTTTCTTT. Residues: CASSLKGGTEAFF.

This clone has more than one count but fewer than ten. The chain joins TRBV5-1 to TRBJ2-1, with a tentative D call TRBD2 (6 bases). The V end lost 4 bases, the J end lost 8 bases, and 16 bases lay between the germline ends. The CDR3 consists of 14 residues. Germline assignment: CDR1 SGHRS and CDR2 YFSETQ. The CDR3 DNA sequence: TGCGCCAGCAGCAGGGCTAGCGAGGTCGATGAGCAGTTCTTC. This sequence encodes CASSRASEVDEQFF. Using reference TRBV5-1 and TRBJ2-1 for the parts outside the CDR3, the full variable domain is KAGVTQTPRYLIKTRGQQVTLSCSPISGHRSVSWYQQTPGQGLQFLFEYFSETQRNKGNFPGRFSGRQFSNSRSEMNVSTLELGDSALYLCASSRASEVDEQFFGPGTRLTVL.

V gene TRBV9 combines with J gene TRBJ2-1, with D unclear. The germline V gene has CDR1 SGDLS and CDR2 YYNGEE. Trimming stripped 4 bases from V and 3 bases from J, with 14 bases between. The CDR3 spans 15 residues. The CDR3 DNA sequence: TGTGCCAGCAGCTTAGTGCAGGTAGACTACAATGAGCAGTTCTTC. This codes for CASSLVQVDYNEQFF.